This TCR beta chain was captured by sequencing in a study of T-cell reconstitution after alpha-beta-depleted transplantation in children. Findings of the study overall: For some patients, TCRbeta diversity was high at day 60 because of recipient T cells and thymic progenitors that survived. Several hundred expanded graft clones reportedly were the source of alpha-beta T cells about two months after transplant. T cells produced anew were the main source of T-cell counts and diversity one year after transplant.

A library of TCRbeta sequences, prepared with unique molecular identifiers, was generated. MiXCR, applied by TCRdb to the PCR reads, yields one record per CDR3 protein. The sample lists hundreds of thousands of distinct CDR3 sequences, 9.5% to 13% seen once, with about 28% in the top ten. This clonotype is termed medium-sized (0.01 to 0.1%). Its antigen is still unknown. Trimming took off 6 bases at V and 6 bases at J, with 13 bases between the two ends. The CDR3 spans 13 residues. The rearrangement uses TRBV12-3 or TRBV12-4 and TRBJ2-3, with no clear D. The sequenced sample was PBMCs, obtained before TCRalphabeta/CD19-depleted stem cell transplant. The receptor was isolated from a child younger than two with acute myeloid leukemia, due to receive a stem cell transplant. The CDR3 coding sequence is TGTGCCAGCAGCCTTTGGTCCGCGGATACGCAGTATTTT. Translation: CASSLWSADTQYF.